This T cell receptor beta chain is from a study of T cell responses to AZD1222 COVID-19 vaccine. CDR1 and CDR2 (germline): MNHEY, SMNVEV (reference sequence). V lost 6 bases, J lost 8 bases, and 10 bases stayed unmatched. CDR3 size: 14 residues. Study-level points and caveats: Unmutated variant regions are reportedly targeted by nearly half of spike-specific TCRs.

Points on this clone: Its antigen is not known.

Sequenced by immunoSEQ multiplex PCR; TCRdb stores in-frame clones only, minus some. The data show about 140,000 clones, 70% to 90% seen once. The source is an adult in good health. The starting material was peripheral blood, obtained on day 0 of AZD1222 vaccination. The rearrangement joins TRBV27 to TRBJ1-2, with 9 positions matching TRBD1. For the CDR3, the DNA is TGTGCCAGCAGACTTCTAACAGGGGGCAAAGGCTACACCTTC. As protein: CASRLLTGGKGYTF.